The subject of this entry is one T cell receptor beta chain. Libraries were prepared by immunoSEQ multiplex PCR; TCRdb keeps only in-frame clonotypes and omits some of them. The sample records some 59,000 clones, roughly 90% being singletons. These data are taken from a study of OX40 agonist ivuxolimab in advanced cancers. At the level of the study: The eligibility criteria allowed prior anti-PD-1, anti-PD-L1 or anti-CTLA-4 therapy, and around 40% had some.

Germline-derived CDR1 and CDR2 are MNHEY and SVGAGI. V dropped 11 bases and J dropped 6 bases, with 13 bases sitting between them. This CDR3 region has 11 residues. J is TRBJ1-2 and V is TRBV6-5; no clear D gene. Specimen: CD4+ or CD8+ T cells sorted from blood, collected in a trial of the OX40 agonist ivuxolimab. The TCR comes from an adult with an advanced solid tumor such as melanoma, head and neck, liver or kidney cancer. The CDR3 region is CAALEGNGYTF. CDR3 DNA sequence: TGTGCCGCCCTCGAAGGGAATGGCTACACCTTC.